Sequencing of this T cell receptor (beta chain) was carried out in a study of cytomegalovirus exposure and HLA in healthy donors. Notes on the study in general: Most sequenced TCRs were rare (though some public TCRs occurred in many donors).

A remark on this clone: Its cognate antigen is unknown.

PCR was performed using 60 Vbeta and 13 Jbeta primers. TCRdb keeps only in-frame clones here, not all; method: immunoSEQ multiplex PCR. This sample has about 150,000 clones, with approximately 9% found just once. Looked up from germline, CDR1 is SGHTA and CDR2 is FQGNSA. Trimming pared 1 base from V and 5 bases from J, leaving 14 bases between. The CDR3 covers 16 residues. The rearrangement links TRBV7-2 to TRBJ1-4; D is unclear. The receptor was derived from a male donor in good health and CMV-seronegative. Sequences were obtained from PBMCs. DNA for the CDR3: TGTGCCAGCAGCTTAGGAGGCACCGGGGAGAATGAAAAACTGTTTTTT. Residues: CASSLGGTGENEKLFF.